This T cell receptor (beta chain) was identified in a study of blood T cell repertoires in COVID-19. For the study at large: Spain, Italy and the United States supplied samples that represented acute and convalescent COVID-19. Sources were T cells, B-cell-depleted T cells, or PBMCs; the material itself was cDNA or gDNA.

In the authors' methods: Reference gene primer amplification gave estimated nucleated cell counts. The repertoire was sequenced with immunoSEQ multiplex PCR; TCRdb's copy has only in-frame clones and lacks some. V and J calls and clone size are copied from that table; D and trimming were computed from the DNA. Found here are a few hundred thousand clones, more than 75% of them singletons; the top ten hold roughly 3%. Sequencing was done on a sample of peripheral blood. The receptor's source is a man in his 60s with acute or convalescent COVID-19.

The CDR3 spells CASSGSTSGGIGELFF. The DNA for the CDR3 is TGTGCCAGCAGCGGATCCACTAGCGGGGGTATCGGGGAGCTGTTTTTT. J is TRBJ2-2 and V is TRBV9, with 11 bases fitting TRBD2. Germline trimming cut 3 bases from V and 7 bases from J; bases unmatched to any gene: 8. The CDR3 is made up of 16 amino acids. The germline CDR1 and CDR2 sequences are SGDLS and YYNGEE. The complete variable domain, with remaining parts taken from reference TRBV9 and TRBJ2-2, reads DSGVTQTPKHLITATGQRVTLRCSPRSGDLSVYWYQQSLDQGLQFLIQYYNGEERAKGNILERFSAQQFPDLHSELNLSSLELGDSALYFCASSGSTSGGIGELFFGEGSRLTVL.